The T cell receptor (beta chain) described here comes from a study of cytomegalovirus exposure and HLA in healthy donors. The PCR had 60 Vbeta and 13 Jbeta primers. Profiled with immunoSEQ multiplex PCR; TCRdb holds only in-frame clones, not every one. Of around 130,000 clones listed, approximately 85% were seen once; the top ten hold about 1.5%. Germline V CDR1 and CDR2: SGHVS, FNYEAQ. This CDR3 comprises 13 residues. V lost 4 bases to trimming and J lost 7 bases; unmatched junction nucleotides: 3. The TCR sequence derives from a boy between 10 and 17 years old in good health and CMV-seronegative. Input material: PBMCs. The rearrangement links TRBV7-6 to TRBJ1-5; 8 bases fit TRBD1. The CDR3 DNA reads TGTGCCAGCAGCTCGACAGGGGAACAGCCCCAGCATTTT. The encoded protein is CASSSTGEQPQHF.